This TCR beta chain is drawn from a study of cytomegalovirus exposure and HLA in healthy donors (dated by TCRdb to about 2017). Describing the broader study: In an earlier analysis of 587 of the donors, 276 Gb of sequence data and just under 120 million unique TCR beta sequences from about 179 million T cells were reported. Roughly 300 gigabases of sequencing data and 75 million to 85 million unique TCR sequences made up an early release that covered several hundred HLA-typed donors. Of the roughly 400 genotyped donors, 81% fell in the genetic ancestry cluster associated with self-reported Caucasian donors. The study aimed to test whether cataloging public T cell receptors could reveal signatures of past pathogen exposure. The study profiled the T cell repertoires of around 700 subjects by immunosequencing and related them to cytomegalovirus serostatus. Along with the roughly 670-subject first cohort, a separate validation cohort of over 90 different subjects was used. To predict cytomegalovirus infection status, the study combined high-throughput TCR immunosequencing, statistical association of individual TCRs with disease status, and machine learning. A later analysis re-examined previously published TCR beta repertoires from 600 to 700 donors and added high-resolution HLA genotyping to investigate patterns of TCR occurrence. Rather than drawing on any new phenotypic data, the later analysis identified candidate immune exposures from TCR beta sequences and the way those sequences occurred across donors. An earlier analysis of a few hundred of the donors applied high-throughput TCR beta sequencing to assess whether each TCR beta V gene segment acted as functional or pseudogenic. Donor age, sex, ethnicity and CMV serostatus were compiled together with the repertoire data. A later genetic analysis used genome-wide SNP genotypes for about 55% of the 666 donors, treating that subset as a discovery cohort. Every repertoire in the discovery cohort had been generated on one and the same sequencing platform. Both class I and class II loci were covered by HLA typing, at four-digit resolution. The number of typed donors differed by locus: roughly 629-640 for A, B, C, DRB1 and DQB1; 500 to 550 for DQA1; 600 to 610 for DPA1; and about 450 for DPB1. Because of strong linkage in the cohort, roughly five DR-DQ haplotypes were treated as single units for association and clustering. On average, roughly 250,000 unique TCR beta nucleotide sequences were sequenced per donor among about 400 genotyped donors of the cohort, with 15% to 20% of those sequences being non-productive. What the study reported, not specific to this receptor: Because HLA typing was missing for some donors at each locus, association tests included only the typed subset. Roughly uniform sequencing depth across donors was assumed in presence/absence analyses, although this assumption may not hold. The authors suggested that the approach could potentially be extended to other disease states and immunological phenotypes. Because the 87-base-pair reads could not distinguish some IMGT-functional V segments, including TRBV6-2 and TRBV6-3, those segments were excluded. The classifier was reported to diagnose cytomegalovirus status with high specificity and sensitivity in both the original and validation cohorts. Specific HLA alleles were associated with over 15,000 TCR beta sequences at a false discovery rate of 0.05 in a later analysis. Linkage disequilibrium might explain the correlated functional status among segregating V segments, but an unknown experimental factor could not be ruled out. In a later analysis, several top co-occurrence clusters were reported to appear linked to parvovirus B19, influenza, CMV and Epstein-Barr virus. Compared with equally common non-associated chains, HLA-associated TCR beta chains in a later analysis were more clonally expanded and had lower generation probabilities. Most TCR sequences were observed very rarely across donors, whereas some public TCRs were present in many individuals. A total of 164 TCR beta chains were listed by the study as associated with cytomegalovirus. Fewer than 20 rarely observed V segments, including chromosome 9 orphons, were excluded from the earlier analysis of several hundred of the donors because counts were too low. In vitro tests confirmed that three of the cytomegalovirus-associated TCR beta chains recognize cytomegalovirus antigens. A further reported finding was that TCR beta sequences accurately predicted the HLA-A and HLA-B alleles for most subjects in the first cohort. In an earlier analysis of more than 500 of the donors, most TCR beta V segments appeared in productive rearrangements about 87% or about 30% of the time, broadly matching IMGT annotations. Only TCR beta chains were sequenced in this cohort, and the absence of alpha or paired-chain data limited detectable features. In a later genetic analysis, fewer N-insertions in productive TCRs were reported among donors in an Asian-associated ancestry cluster than the roughly 710-donor mean. A group of highly shared sequence variants was considered likely to be a technical artifact of the sequencing pipeline. An association between a missense DCLRE1C variant and V-gene and J-gene trimming of TCR beta chains was found in a later genetic analysis and replicated in an independent cohort. Assigning TCR associations to individual alleles was difficult when HLA alleles, especially DR and DQ, strongly co-occurred. For the cohort, immune exposure information was limited to CMV serostatus. According to a later analysis, most CMV-associated TCR beta chains appeared to be HLA-restricted, and the HLA associations seemed to be driven largely by CMV exposure. In a later analysis, TCR association rates were found to vary across HLA loci, with the most associated TCRs seen for DRB1 alleles and the fewest for HLA-C alleles.

The library was produced with the immunoSEQ multiplex PCR assay. For the multiplex PCR, a mixture combining 60 forward primers for TCR Vbeta segments and 13 reverse primers for TCR Jbeta segments was used. The CDR3 region of rearranged TCR beta genes was amplified from genomic DNA by a multiplex PCR assay. On the Illumina HiSeq System, the amplified TCR beta libraries were sequenced as 87-base-pair reads. In the authors' own workflow: Across the 600 to 700 repertoires, a later analysis counted some 81 million unique TCR beta chains, roughly 11 million of which were shared by at least two donors. Raw reads were error-corrected and collapsed into unique sequences with a nearest-neighbor algorithm that merged closely related sequences to remove PCR and sequencing errors. V, D and J gene segments were assigned by aligning CDR3 sequences to IMGT reference sequences. For a sequence to be retained, a match of at least six nucleotides was required to both a V gene segment and a J gene segment. Rearrangements were called productive when the CDR3 lacked stop codons and stayed in frame with V and J; all others were non-productive. CDR3 was defined by IMGT convention, running from the second conserved V-encoded cysteine to the conserved J-encoded phenylalanine. Sequences without an unambiguous match to a single V gene segment were excluded from the earlier analysis of 450 to 650 of the donors. In an earlier analysis of roughly 600 of the donors, a V segment was called functional when productive rearrangements were above 56.7%, and segregating when the standard deviation between donors exceeded 5%. A statistical classification framework was developed to diagnose cytomegalovirus status using the catalog of TCR beta chain sequences. V and J gene assignment, in a later analysis, came from comparing TCR nucleotide sequences with IMGT/GENE-DB human TR gene sequences. In a later analysis, CDR3 sequences and most-parsimonious VDJ recombination scenarios were assigned using the TCRdist pipeline. A later analysis defined each TCR beta chain by its CDR3 amino acid sequence plus V-gene family, and excluded reads lacking a unique V-gene family. In a later analysis, a few hundred highly shared, low-generation-probability nucleotide sequences were removed to address suspected cross-contamination and a sequencing artifact. For each public chain, a later analysis derived a clonal expansion index from normalized ranks of inferred template counts within each repertoire. Generation probabilities in a later analysis came from a VDJ recombination model fitted to out-of-frame rearrangements, and those results were checked against IGoR. A later analysis scored TCR-TCR, TCR-HLA and TCR-CMV co-occurrence with hypergeometric tests, applying a repertoire-size bias correction to TCR pairs. In a later analysis, false discovery rates were estimated by permuting HLA or CMV assignments 20 times. A later analysis grouped co-occurring TCRs with DBSCAN, adding TCRdist sequence similarity when clustering within HLA-allele-positive subsets. Co-occurrence clustering excluded repertoires with fewer than 30,000 or more than 120,000 public chains, plus five with anomalous nucleotide sharing. This is the immuneACCESS table as TCRdb keeps it, with only in-frame sequences that have V and J called. A part of the clones is gone; compared with another copy, unresolved V genes explain less than half, and the rest is unexplained. V, J and clone size reflect that table, while D and trimming were determined from the DNA. This sample's table carries 35,000 to 45,000 clones. Of the sample, under 5% is held by the ten largest clones.

In regard to this clone: It has no known antigen specificity.

In total, fewer than 750 healthy bone marrow donors made up the cohort. At the time of sampling, all cohort members were nominally healthy, though unrecorded immune exposures were likely present. The donor was CMV seronegative and belonged to the group of around 400 seronegative cohort members. A peripheral blood sample was provided by each donor, and peripheral blood mononuclear cells were used for TCR beta sequencing. Genomic DNA extraction from the blood cell samples was performed with the Qiagen DNeasy Blood Extraction Kit. CDR1 MDHEN and CDR2 SYDVKM were looked up in the germline V gene. V is cut back by 7 bases and J by 4 bases, with 12 bases in the junction unmatched. Inclusive of the bounding cysteine and phenylalanine, the CDR3 is 16 residues long. Only the CDR3 part of the read is kept: 48 bases, read in frame from the first base.

The source of this sequence is a male donor in good health and CMV-seronegative. The chain is encoded by TRBV28 joined to TRBJ2-2, and TRBD1 matches 7 of the central bases. The sequenced sample was PBMCs. The CDR3 protein is CASIPGTATGTGELFF. The nucleotide sequence reads as follows: TGTGCCAGCATCCCAGGGACAGCCACGGGCACCGGGGAGCTGTTTTTT. With all but the CDR3 taken from the reference TRBV28 and TRBJ2-2 genes, the full variable domain is: DVKVTQSSRYLVKRTGEKVFLECVQDMDHENMFWYRQDPGLGLRLIYFSYDVKMKEKGDIPEGYSVSREKKERFSLILESASTNQTSMYLCASIPGTATGTGELFFGEGSRLTVL.